The next 26 T cell receptor beta chains were all read from a single sample in a study of OX40 agonist ivuxolimab in advanced cancers. Produced via immunoSEQ multiplex PCR; TCRdb's table is partial and in-frame only. The table includes 35,000 to 50,000 clones, 85% to 90% detected once. The sample was CD4+ or CD8+ T cells sorted from blood, taken in a trial of the OX40 agonist ivuxolimab. The receptors were sampled from an adult with an advanced solid tumor such as melanoma, head and neck, liver or kidney cancer.

This sequence joins TRBV5-6 and TRBJ2-7, with D possibly matching TRBD1 (5 bases). The CDR3 loop spans 14 amino acids. Trimming cost V 0 bases and J 7 bases, with 14 bases left between them. Germline V lookup: CDR1 SGHDT, CDR2 YYEEEE. The CDR3 DNA follows: TGTGCCAGCAGCTTGGACATAGGGGCAGGGGAGCAGTACTTC. Translating it yields CASSLDIGAGEQYF.

This chain uses TRBV2 with TRBJ1-3, with TRBD1 matching over 10 bases. The CDR3 is 14 residues long. The germline CDR1 and CDR2 sequences are SNHLY and FYNNEI. The ends lost 7 bases at V and 7 bases at J; junction bases unmatched: 7. The chain's CDR3 is CASTRDRGANTIYF. The CDR3, as DNA: TGTGCCAGCACGCGGGACAGGGGTGCGAACACCATATATTTT.

V usage is TRBV4-3 and J usage is TRBJ2-7, with D perhaps matching TRBD1 (6 bases). Germline V lookup: CDR1 LGHNA, CDR2 YSLEER. Trimming shortened V by 0 bases and J by 0 bases, and 12 bases separated the two germline ends. CDR3 length: 16 amino acids. DNA for the CDR3: TGCGCCAGCAGCCAAGATACAGGGTCTAGCTCCTACGAGCAGTACTTC. Translating it yields CASSQDTGSSSYEQYF.

This clone was observed once. The genes are TRBV2 and TRBJ2-3; 11 nucleotides align to TRBD2. Germline V gene lookup returns CDR1 SNHLY and CDR2 FYNNEI. The CDR3 is made up of 17 amino acids. Trimming cost V 3 bases and J 4 bases; bases outside gene matches: 9. CDR3 sequence reads: CASSDSRASGGPDTQYF. The CDR3 DNA reads as TGTGCCAGCAGTGACAGTCGAGCTAGCGGGGGGCCAGATACGCAGTATTTT.

This chain uses TRBV7-9 with TRBJ2-7; TRBD1 is a possible D gene (6 bases). CDR1 and CDR2 (germline): SEHNR, FQNEAQ (reference sequence). The V gene lost 5 bases and the J gene lost 3 bases, with 11 bases spanning the gap. The CDR3 contains 13 residues. The CDR3 region is CASSPRQDYEQYF. DNA of the CDR3: TGTGCCAGCAGCCCCAGACAGGACTACGAGCAGTACTTC.

The chain carries TRBV2 and TRBJ2-5, with 7 nucleotides matching TRBD2. Trimming cost V 2 bases and J 4 bases; bases outside gene matches: 4. The CDR3 has 14 amino acids. Germline CDR1 reads SNHLY; CDR2 reads FYNNEI. CDR3 residues: CASSESGEGETQYF. As DNA, the CDR3 is TGTGCCAGCAGTGAATCCGGGGAGGGAGAGACCCAGTACTTC.

The rearrangement uses TRBV27 and TRBJ2-3, with 15 bases matching TRBD2. The J segment lost 7 bases and the V segment lost 1 base, leaving 6 bases of the junction unmatched. Looked up from germline, CDR1 is MNHEY and CDR2 is SMNVEV (reference sequence). The CDR3 totals 17 residues. CDR3 in DNA: TGTGCCAGCAGTTTATATGGACTAGCGGGGGGGCCGAATACGCAGTATTTT. Translating it yields CASSLYGLAGGPNTQYF.

This rearrangement joins TRBV5-4 to TRBJ2-2; 11 bases are a match to TRBD2. The CDR3 has 18 amino acids. Trimming cost V 5 bases and J 3 bases; bases outside gene matches: 12. Germline V gives CDR1 SGHNT, CDR2 YYREEE (reference sequence). CDR3 DNA: TGTGCCAGCAGTTTAGGCGGGACTAGCGGTCCTCACACCGGGGAGCTGTTTTTT. This gives the protein CASSLGGTSGPHTGELFF.

This rearrangement joins TRBV4-1 to TRBJ2-2; D unclear. The length of the CDR3 is 16 residues. V was cut by 4 bases and J by 0 bases, with 12 bases left in between. Per germline, CDR1 MGHRA and CDR2 YSYEKL. CDR3: CASSLAPTANTGELFF. For the CDR3, the DNA is TGCGCCAGCAGCCTAGCTCCTACCGCGAACACCGGGGAGCTGTTTTTT.

J is TRBJ2-1 and V is TRBV30; TRBD1 is a possible D gene (6 bases). Per germline, CDR1 GTSNPN and CDR2 SVGIG (reference sequence). V shed 4 bases and J shed 5 bases, with 9 bases lying between them. This CDR3 contains 12 residues. CDR3 nucleotides: TGTGCCTGGACCAGGGGCCACAATGAGCAGTTCTTC. Protein: CAWTRGHNEQFF.

This rearrangement joins TRBV30 to TRBJ1-2; a weak D match, TRBD1 (5 bases). The CDR3 has 14 residues. From germline, CDR1 is GTSNPN and CDR2 SVGIG (reference sequence). Trimming removed 4 bases from V and 10 bases from J, with 22 bases in between. DNA for the CDR3: TGTGCCTGGACTCCGAGGGGATCCTCTATTGACTACACCTTC. Encoded protein: CAWTPRGSSIDYTF. The complete variable domain, with remaining parts taken from reference TRBV30 and TRBJ1-2, reads SQTIHQWPATLVQPVGSPLSLECTVEGTSNPNLYWYRQAAGRGLQLLFYSVGIGQISSEVPQNLSASRPQDRQFILSSKKLLLSDSGFYLCAWTPRGSSIDYTFGSGTRLTVV.

The chain recombines TRBV6-1 with TRBJ2-6; D is perhaps TRBD1 or TRBD2 (5 bases each). V was clipped by 4 bases and J by 1 base, with 14 bases between them. CDR1 MNHNS and CDR2 SASEGT come from the germline V gene. This CDR3 has 17 amino acids. CDR3 residues: CASSATFGGSGANVLTF. The DNA of the CDR3 is TGTGCCAGCAGTGCGACTTTTGGGGGATCTGGGGCCAACGTCCTGACTTTC.

J is TRBJ1-5 and V is TRBV6-1; TRBD1 agrees at 9 bases. This CDR3 has 13 amino acids. Germline V gene data show CDR1 as MNHNS and CDR2 as SASEGT. V was clipped by 8 bases and J by 8 bases; unmatched bases: 7. The CDR3 coding sequence is TGTGCCAGCCACGGGACAGGGCAGGAGCCCCAGCATTTT. Translated, it gives CASHGTGQEPQHF.

Worth noting for this clone: A read error may produce the germline difference seen at one junction end. The V gene is TRBV5-1, the J gene TRBJ2-5; TRBD1 aligns across 7 bases. Germline-derived CDR1 and CDR2 are SGHRS and YFSETQ. This CDR3 has 14 residues. The CDR3 bases are TGCGCCAGCACCTTGTCAGGGGGACAAGAGACCCAGTACTTC. Amino acid sequence: CASTLSGGQETQYF. Supplemented by reference TRBV5-1 and TRBJ2-5, the full variable domain reads KAGVTQTPRYLIKTRGQQVTLSCSPISGHRSVSWYQQTPGQGLQFLFEYFSETQRNKGNFPGRFSGRQFSNSRSEMNVSTLELGDSALYLCASTLSGGQETQYFGPGTRLLVL.

This chain joins TRBV2 and TRBJ2-1; 11 nucleotides line up with TRBD1. The trim removed 1 base at V and 3 bases at J, leaving 8 bases unmatched. There are 18 residues in the CDR3. CDR1 and CDR2 from the germline V gene are SNHLY and FYNNEI. Written as DNA, the CDR3 is TGTGCCAGCAGTGAAGGGACAGGGGGCCTGGGTGGCTACAATGAGCAGTTCTTC. Translating it yields CASSEGTGGLGGYNEQFF.

In DNA form, the CDR3 reads TGTGCCAGCAGTCTCAGGGTCGGGTACCCTGAAGCTTTCTTT. Translated: CASSLRVGYPEAFF. The chain combines TRBV6-5 with TRBJ1-1; weak D call: TRBD1 (5 bases). Germline V gene data show CDR1 as MNHEY and CDR2 as SVGAGI. This CDR3 contains 14 residues. V dropped 5 bases and J dropped 6 bases, with 16 bases sitting between them.

The chain combines TRBV25-1 with TRBJ1-2; TRBD1 agrees at 7 bases. The germline CDR1 and CDR2 sequences are MGHDK and SYGVNS. Unmatched junction bases numbered 6, after V lost 1 base and J lost 4 bases. The CDR3 runs 15 residues. In DNA form, the CDR3 reads TGTGCCAGCAGTGAATTCGGGACAGTTCCCTATGGCTACACCTTC. Protein product: CASSEFGTVPYGYTF.

The chain carries TRBV7-3 and TRBJ2-1; TRBD1 aligns across 10 bases. Germline V lookup: CDR1 SGHTA, CDR2 FQGTGA. The CDR3 is 18 residues long. Trimming at V came to 5 bases and at J to 7 bases, leaving 17 bases not matched to a gene. The CDR3 DNA reads TGTGCCAGCAGCCCCCAACCGATTGACAGGGGGCATTTGAATGAGCAGTTCTTC. Translating it yields CASSPQPIDRGHLNEQFF. Combining the CDR3 with reference TRBV7-3 and TRBJ2-1 gives the whole variable domain GAGVSQTPSNKVTEKGKYVELRCDPISGHTALYWYRQSLGQGPEFLIYFQGTGAADDSGLPNDRFFAVRPEGSVSTLKIQRTERGDSAVYLCASSPQPIDRGHLNEQFFGPGTRLTVL.

The chain links TRBV28 to TRBJ2-2; TRBD1 aligns across 7 bases. V was clipped by 4 bases and J by 7 bases; unmatched bases: 9. CDR1 is MDHEN, CDR2 SYDVKM, per germline. The CDR3 is 15 amino acids. CDR3 amino acids: CASSSLMTGHGELFF. CDR3 DNA sequence: TGTGCCAGCAGTTCCCTAATGACAGGGCACGGGGAGCTGTTTTTT.

This clone was detected once. This chain connects TRBV10-3 to TRBJ2-2; the D gene is possibly TRBD1 (6 bases). The CDR3 is 15 residues long. Trimming took off 0 bases at V and 5 bases at J, with 10 bases between the two ends. Germline V CDR1 and CDR2: ENHRY, SYGVKD. The CDR3 DNA sequence: TGTGCCATCAGTGAGTCGGGGACACTTACCGGGGAGCTGTTTTTT. Its translation is CAISESGTLTGELFF.

This rearrangement joins TRBV7-9 to TRBJ2-1; D unresolved. The CDR3 covers 15 residues. The V gene lost 5 bases and the J gene lost 6 bases, with 17 bases spanning the gap. Germline lookup yields CDR1 SEHNR and CDR2 FQNEAQ (reference sequence). The CDR3 DNA sequence: TGTGCCAGCAGCCTCGCCCGGGCATGGGGCAATGAGCAGTTCTTC. It translates to CASSLARAWGNEQFF.

Here the CDR3 DNA reads TGTGCCAGCTCGGGGGACAGACAAGAGACCCAGTACTTC. This gives the protein CASSGDRQETQYF. The chain combines TRBV18 with TRBJ2-5; the match to TRBD1 covers 7 bases. Germline CDR1 KGHSH, CDR2 LQKENI. This CDR3 spans 13 amino acids. J gave up 2 bases and V 6 bases, and 3 bases lay outside the gene matches.

The rearrangement joins TRBV6-1 to TRBJ2-3; D is undetermined. The CDR3 length is 13 residues. Trimming removed 4 bases from V and 0 bases from J, with 5 bases in between. The germline V gene has CDR1 MNHNS and CDR2 SASEGT. CDR3 nucleotides: TGTGCCAGCAGTGCCGTCAGCACAGATACGCAGTATTTT. As protein: CASSAVSTDTQYF.

This clone has more than one count but fewer than ten. The chain links TRBV19 to TRBJ2-1; 9 nucleotides align to TRBD2. J lost 8 bases, V lost 10 bases, and 9 bases had no gene match. CDR3 length: 13 amino acids. Germline V CDR1 and CDR2: LNHDA, SQIVND (reference sequence). The CDR3 spells CATSPGLADEQFF. CDR3 nucleotide sequence: TGTGCCACCTCACCGGGACTAGCCGATGAGCAGTTCTTC.

The rearrangement joins TRBV21-1 to TRBJ2-2; TRBD1, as called in the table, went unchecked against the DNA. TRBV21-1 is termed a pseudogene. The CDR3 runs to 18 residues. The CDR3 coding sequence is TGTGCCAGCAGCTCCGCGTCCGACAGGGGGCCGAACACCGGGGAGCTGTTTTTT. Its protein product is CASSSASDRGPNTGELFF.

This chain joins TRBV15 and TRBJ1-2; D uncertain. Germline assignment: CDR1 LNHNV and CDR2 YYDKDF (reference sequence). Trimming removed 0 bases at V and 8 bases at J, with 13 bases between. The CDR3 extends over 14 amino acids. In nucleotides, the CDR3 is TGTGCCACCAGCAGAGATAGGTCCGAACGGGGCTACACCTTC. Translating it yields CATSRDRSERGYTF.